This entry describes one TCR beta chain. This sample is drawn from a study of CD8 T cells in Susac syndrome. This CDR3 has 16 amino acids. The ends were cut back, 6 bases at V and 5 bases at J, with 22 bases in the middle. RNA, at roughly 0.5 to 1 ug, was reverse transcribed with random hexamers. Amplification of TCR beta CDR3 spanned 54 Vbeta and 13 Jbeta via immunoSEQ multiplex PCR. TCRdb re-analysed the immunoSEQ multiplex PCR reads in MiXCR, keeping a single row per CDR3 protein. The table records about 150,000 distinct CDR3 sequences, more than 95% of them present only once. V usage is TRBV12-3 or TRBV12-4 and J usage is TRBJ1-1, with a tentative D call TRBD1 (5 bases). Input material: CD4+ T cells from PBMCs. This clonotype was obtained from a human donor with Susac syndrome. The CDR3 nucleotides read TGTGCCAGCAGCGAGCCTGGGGGGTTGCTAGGGACTGAAGCTTTCTTT. It translates to CASSEPGGLLGTEAFF.